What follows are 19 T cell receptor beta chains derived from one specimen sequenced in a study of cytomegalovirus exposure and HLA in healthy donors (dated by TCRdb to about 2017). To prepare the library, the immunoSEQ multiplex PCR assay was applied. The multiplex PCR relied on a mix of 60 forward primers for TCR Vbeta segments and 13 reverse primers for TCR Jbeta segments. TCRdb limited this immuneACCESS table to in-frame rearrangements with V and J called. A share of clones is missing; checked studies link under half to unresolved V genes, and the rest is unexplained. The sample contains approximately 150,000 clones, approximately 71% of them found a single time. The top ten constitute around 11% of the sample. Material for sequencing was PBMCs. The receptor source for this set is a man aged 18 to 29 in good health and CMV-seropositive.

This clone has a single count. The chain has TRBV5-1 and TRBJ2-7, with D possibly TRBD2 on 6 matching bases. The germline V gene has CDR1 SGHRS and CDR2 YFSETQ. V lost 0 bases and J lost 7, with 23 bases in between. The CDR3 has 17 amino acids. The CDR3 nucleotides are TGCGCCAGCAGCTTGGTTGATTTGCGGGCGGGGACCCGGGAGCAGTACTTC. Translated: CASSLVDLRAGTREQYF.

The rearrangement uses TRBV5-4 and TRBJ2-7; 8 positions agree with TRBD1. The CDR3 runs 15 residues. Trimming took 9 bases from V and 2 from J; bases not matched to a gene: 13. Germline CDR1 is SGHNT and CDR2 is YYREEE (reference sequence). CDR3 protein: CATQTTRDRPYEQYF. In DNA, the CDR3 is TGTGCCACCCAAACTACCCGGGACAGGCCCTACGAGCAGTACTTC.

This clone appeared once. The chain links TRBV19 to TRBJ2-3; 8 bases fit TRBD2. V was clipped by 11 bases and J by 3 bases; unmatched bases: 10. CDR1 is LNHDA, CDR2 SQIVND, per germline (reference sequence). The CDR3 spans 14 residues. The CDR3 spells CASELGRGTDTQYF. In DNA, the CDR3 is TGTGCCTCCGAGCTCGGGAGGGGGACAGATACGCAGTATTTT.

Here the CDR3 reads CASSQHPRGYQETQYF. The DNA for the CDR3 is TGCGCCAGCAGCCAACACCCCAGGGGATACCAAGAGACCCAGTACTTC. This chain joins TRBV4-1 and TRBJ2-5; D is perhaps TRBD1 (6 bases). This CDR3 is 16 amino acids long. Germline values: CDR1 MGHRA, CDR2 YSYEKL. The V end lost 2 bases, the J end lost 0 bases, and 13 bases lay between the germline ends.

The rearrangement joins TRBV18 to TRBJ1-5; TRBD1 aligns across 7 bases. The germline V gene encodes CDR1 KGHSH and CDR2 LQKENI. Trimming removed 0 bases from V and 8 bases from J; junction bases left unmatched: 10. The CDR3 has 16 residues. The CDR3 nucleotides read TGTGCCAGCTCACCACCGAGACAGGGTATTGTAGAGCCCCAGCATTTT. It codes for CASSPPRQGIVEPQHF. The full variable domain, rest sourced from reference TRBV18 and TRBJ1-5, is NAGVMQNPRHLVRRRGQEARLRCSPMKGHSHVYWYRQLPEEGLKFMVYLQKENIIDESGMPKERFSAEFPKEGPSILRIQQVVRGDSAAYFCASSPPRQGIVEPQHFGDGTRLSIL.

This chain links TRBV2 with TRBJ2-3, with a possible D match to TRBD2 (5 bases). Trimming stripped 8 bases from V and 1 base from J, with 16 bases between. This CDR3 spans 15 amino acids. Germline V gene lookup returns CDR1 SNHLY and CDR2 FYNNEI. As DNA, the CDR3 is TGTGCCAGCGACTGGCCCGGGGAGCGCACAGATACGCAGTATTTT. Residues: CASDWPGERTDTQYF.

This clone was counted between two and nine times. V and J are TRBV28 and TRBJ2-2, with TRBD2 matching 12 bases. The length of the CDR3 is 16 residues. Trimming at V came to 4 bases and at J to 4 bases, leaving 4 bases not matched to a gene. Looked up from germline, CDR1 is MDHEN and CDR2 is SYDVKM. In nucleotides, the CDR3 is TGTGCCAGCAGTTCTAGCGGGGGGGCCGGCACCGGGGAGCTGTTTTTT. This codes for CASSSSGGAGTGELFF.

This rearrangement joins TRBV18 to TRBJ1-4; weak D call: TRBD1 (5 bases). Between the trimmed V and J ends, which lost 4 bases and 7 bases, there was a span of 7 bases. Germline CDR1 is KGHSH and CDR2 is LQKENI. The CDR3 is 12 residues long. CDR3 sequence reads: CASSLRGEKLFF. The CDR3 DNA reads TGTGCCAGCTCACTTAGGGGTGAAAAACTGTTTTTT.

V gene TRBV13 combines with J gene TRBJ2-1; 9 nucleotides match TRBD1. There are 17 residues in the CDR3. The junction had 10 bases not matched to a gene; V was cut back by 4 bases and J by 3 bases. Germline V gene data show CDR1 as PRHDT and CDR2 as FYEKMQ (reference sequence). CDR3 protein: CASSSVGDRAFYNEQFF. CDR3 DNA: TGTGCCAGCAGCTCAGTAGGGGACAGGGCGTTCTACAATGAGCAGTTCTTC. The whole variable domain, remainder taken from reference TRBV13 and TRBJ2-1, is AAGVIQSPRHLIKEKRETATLKCYPIPRHDTVYWYQQGPGQDPQFLISFYEKMQSDKGSIPDRFSAQQFSDYHSELNMSSLELGDSALYFCASSSVGDRAFYNEQFFGPGTRLTVL.

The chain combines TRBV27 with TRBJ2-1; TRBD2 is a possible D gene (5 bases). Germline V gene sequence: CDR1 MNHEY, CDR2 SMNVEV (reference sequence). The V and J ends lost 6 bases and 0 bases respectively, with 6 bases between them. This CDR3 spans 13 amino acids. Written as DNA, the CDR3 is TGTGCCAGCAGAACTAGCTCCTACAATGAGCAGTTCTTC. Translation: CASRTSSYNEQFF.

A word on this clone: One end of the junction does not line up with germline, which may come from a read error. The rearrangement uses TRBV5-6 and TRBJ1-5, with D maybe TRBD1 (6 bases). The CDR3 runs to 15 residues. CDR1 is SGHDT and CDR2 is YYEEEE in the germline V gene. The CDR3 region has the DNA TGTTCCAGCAGCTTGGTTTCAGGGGGCAATCAGCCCCAGCATTTT. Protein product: CSSSLVSGGNQPQHF.

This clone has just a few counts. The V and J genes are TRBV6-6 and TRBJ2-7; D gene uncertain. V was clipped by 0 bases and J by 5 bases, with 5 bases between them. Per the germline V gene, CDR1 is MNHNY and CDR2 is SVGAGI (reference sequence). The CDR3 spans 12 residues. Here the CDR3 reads CASSYSANEQYF. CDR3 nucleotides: TGTGCCAGCAGTTACTCGGCCAACGAGCAGTACTTC.

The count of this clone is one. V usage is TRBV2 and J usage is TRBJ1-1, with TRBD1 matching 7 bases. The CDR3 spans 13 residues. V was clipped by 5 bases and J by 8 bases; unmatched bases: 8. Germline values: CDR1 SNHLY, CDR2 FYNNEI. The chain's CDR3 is CASSPERGQEAFF. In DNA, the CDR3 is TGTGCCAGCAGTCCCGAGAGGGGGCAGGAAGCTTTCTTT.

In DNA, the CDR3 is TGCGCCAGCAGTGAGACGGATTGGGAGAGTATGGCCTACAATGAGCAGTTCTTC. It yields the protein CASSETDWESMAYNEQFF. The chain has TRBV10-2 and TRBJ2-1; tentatively, D is TRBD2 (5 bases). Per germline, CDR1 WSHSY and CDR2 SAAADI. The CDR3 is made up of 18 amino acids. Deletions cut 2 bases from V and 2 bases from J, with 19 bases between.

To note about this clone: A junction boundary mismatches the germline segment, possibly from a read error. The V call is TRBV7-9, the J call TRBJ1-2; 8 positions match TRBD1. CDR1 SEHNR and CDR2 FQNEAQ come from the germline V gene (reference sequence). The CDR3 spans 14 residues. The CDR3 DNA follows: TGTTCCAGCAGCTTAGGGACAGGCAACTATGGCTACACCTTC. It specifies CSSSLGTGNYGYTF. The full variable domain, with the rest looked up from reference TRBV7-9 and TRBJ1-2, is DTGVSQNPRHKITKRGQNVTFRCDPISEHNRLYWYRQTLGQGPEFLTYFQNEAQLEKSRLLSDRFSAERPKGSFSTLEIQRTEQGDSAMYLCSSSLGTGNYGYTFGSGTRLTVV.

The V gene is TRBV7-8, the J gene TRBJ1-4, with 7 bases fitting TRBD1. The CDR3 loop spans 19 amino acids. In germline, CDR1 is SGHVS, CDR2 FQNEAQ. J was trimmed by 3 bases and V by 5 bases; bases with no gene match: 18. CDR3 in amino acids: CASSPTPGQIGPANEKLFF. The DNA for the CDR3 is TGTGCCAGCAGCCCCACACCGGGACAGATAGGTCCGGCTAATGAAAAACTGTTTTTT.

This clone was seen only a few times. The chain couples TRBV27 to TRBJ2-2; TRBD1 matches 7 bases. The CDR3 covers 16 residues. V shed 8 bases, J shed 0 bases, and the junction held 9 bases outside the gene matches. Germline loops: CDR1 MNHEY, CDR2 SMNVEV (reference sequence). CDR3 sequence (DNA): TGTGCCAGCCGACCACGACAGGGATCGAACACCGGGGAGCTGTTTTTT. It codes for CASRPRQGSNTGELFF.

The CDR3 region is CASSEDRAGYGYTF. CDR3 DNA sequence: TGTGCCAGCAGTGAAGATAGAGCCGGCTATGGCTACACCTTC. J is TRBJ1-2 and V is TRBV6-1; D gene ambiguous. The CDR3 length is 14 residues. Germline V gene lookup returns CDR1 MNHNS and CDR2 SASEGT. V shed 1 base and J shed 4 bases, with 10 bases lying between them.

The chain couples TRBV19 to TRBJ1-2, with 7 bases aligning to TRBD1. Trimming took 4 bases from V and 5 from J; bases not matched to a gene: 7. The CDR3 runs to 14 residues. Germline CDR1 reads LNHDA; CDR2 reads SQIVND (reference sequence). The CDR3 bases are TGTGCCAGTAGTAACTCACAGGGGTGGTATGGCTACACCTTC. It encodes CASSNSQGWYGYTF.